What follows are 20 T cell receptor beta chains derived from one specimen sequenced in a study of blood T cell repertoires in COVID-19. The method was immunoSEQ multiplex PCR; TCRdb's version includes in-frame clones alone and lacks a portion of them. Of under 70,000 clones in the sample, more than 70% were seen once. Sequenced material: PBMCs or T cells enriched from blood (not recorded which). These receptors were obtained from a woman in her thirties or forties who had recovered from COVID-19.

The genes are TRBV10-1 and TRBJ2-1, with D maybe TRBD2 (5 bases). V lost 3 bases and J lost 6, with 6 bases in between. The CDR3 is made up of 12 amino acids. Looked up from germline, CDR1 is WNHNN and CDR2 is SYGVQD (reference sequence). The CDR3 coding sequence is TGCGCCAGCAGTGACGGGGTCAATGAGCAGTTCTTC. Encoded protein: CASSDGVNEQFF.

The CDR3 sequence is CASSSMTSGGAPDTQYF. For the CDR3, the DNA is TGTGCCAGCAGCTCAATGACTAGCGGGGGGGCCCCAGATACGCAGTATTTT. The chain employs TRBV7-3 and TRBJ2-3; 14 bases map to TRBD2. The germline CDR1 and CDR2 sequences are SGHTA and FQGTGA. The CDR3 covers 17 residues. After removal of 4 bases from V and 4 bases from J, the junction contained 7 bases not matched to a gene.

This chain uses TRBV11-2 with TRBJ2-5; D gene ambiguous. Germline CDR1 and CDR2: SGHAT and FQNNGV. Trimming removed 5 bases from V and 5 bases from J, with 12 bases in between. This CDR3 has 13 amino acids. The CDR3 reads CASSPPVHETQYF. Written as DNA, the CDR3 is TGTGCCAGCAGCCCGCCCGTACATGAGACCCAGTACTTC.

Concerning this clone itself: At one end the junction does not follow the germline gene, possibly because of a read error. The DNA for the CDR3 is TGTGCCAGCACCTTACTTGGGACAACGACTGAAGCTTTCTTT. Protein product: CASTLLGTTTEAFF. The chain couples TRBV11-2 to TRBJ1-1; D may be TRBD1 (6 bases). CDR3 length equals 14 residues. Germline CDR1 reads SGHAT; CDR2 reads FQNNGV.

The chain couples TRBV7-8 to TRBJ1-2, with D possibly being TRBD1 (6 bases). Germline V gives CDR1 SGHVS, CDR2 FQNEAQ. Trimming took off 1 base at V and 7 bases at J, with 13 bases between the two ends. This CDR3 contains 14 residues. The CDR3 region has the DNA TGTGCCAGCAGCTTAGGACAGGAAGGGTCTGGCTACACCTTC. Its translation is CASSLGQEGSGYTF.

This clone was recorded once. V gene TRBV5-1 combines with J gene TRBJ2-2, with D hard to call. Between the trimmed V and J ends, which lost 4 bases and 7 bases, there was a span of 11 bases. From germline, CDR1 is SGHRS and CDR2 YFSETQ. The CDR3 loop spans 13 amino acids. In DNA form, the CDR3 reads TGCGCCAGCAGCCAAGGAGTAGGCGGGGAGCTGTTTTTT. Protein sequence: CASSQGVGGELFF. The variable domain in full, completed from reference TRBV5-1 and TRBJ2-2, reads KAGVTQTPRYLIKTRGQQVTLSCSPISGHRSVSWYQQTPGQGLQFLFEYFSETQRNKGNFPGRFSGRQFSNSRSEMNVSTLELGDSALYLCASSQGVGGELFFGEGSRLTVL.

J is TRBJ2-5 and V is TRBV5-4, with a tentative D call TRBD1 (5 bases). Germline V gene lookup returns CDR1 SGHNT and CDR2 YYREEE (reference sequence). The CDR3 spans 12 residues. Trimming took 4 bases from V and 5 from J, leaving 9 bases between them. CDR3 protein: CASSRQGETQYF. CDR3 bases: TGTGCCAGCAGCCGGCAGGGCGAGACCCAGTACTTC.

The chain uses TRBV19 and TRBJ1-2; D call uncertain. V was trimmed by 4 bases and J by 2 bases, leaving 11 bases between them. CDR3 length: 14 amino acids. Germline CDR1 is LNHDA and CDR2 is SQIVND (reference sequence). The CDR3 spells CASSTSISNYGYTF. CDR3 in DNA: TGTGCCAGTAGTACCTCGATTAGCAACTATGGCTACACCTTC.

DNA for the CDR3: TGTGCCAGCAGCTTAAAAGCGGGGGGGCCAAATGAGCAGTTCTTC. Its protein is CASSLKAGGPNEQFF. This chain joins TRBV7-3 and TRBJ2-1; 10 nucleotides agree with TRBD2. V shed 1 base, J shed 7 bases, and the junction held 4 bases outside the gene matches. From germline, CDR1 is SGHTA and CDR2 FQGTGA. The CDR3 has 15 residues.

The chain links TRBV5-1 to TRBJ1-4; maybe TRBD1 (6 bases). Trimming removed 3 bases at V and 8 bases at J, with 23 bases between. The length of the CDR3 is 17 residues. Germline CDR1 reads SGHRS; CDR2 reads YFSETQ. The CDR3 region is CASSSTPEQGLGEKLFF. For the CDR3, the DNA is TGCGCCAGCAGCTCCACCCCAGAACAGGGTTTAGGCGAAAAACTGTTTTTT.

DNA of the CDR3: TGTGCCAGCAGCCCGCGACAGGGGGATAGCTATGGCTACACCTTC. Its translation: CASSPRQGDSYGYTF. This chain uses TRBV11-3 with TRBJ1-2; 9 positions match TRBD1. The germline gives CDR1 SGHNT, CDR2 YENEEA. J was trimmed by 4 bases and V by 5 bases; bases with no gene match: 8. The CDR3 contains 15 residues.

The gene calls are TRBV7-2 and TRBJ2-7; TRBD1 agrees at 7 bases. The CDR3 extends over 13 amino acids. After removal of 5 bases from V and 6 bases from J, the junction contained 7 bases not matched to a gene. In germline, CDR1 is SGHTA, CDR2 FQGNSA. The CDR3 bases are TGTGCCAGCAGCAGAAACAGGGGTGGCGAGCAGTACTTC. It translates to CASSRNRGGEQYF.

The V gene is TRBV27, the J gene TRBJ1-3; D perhaps matches TRBD1 (5 bases). V was trimmed by 6 bases and J by 0 bases, leaving 12 bases between them. CDR3 size: 15 residues. Per germline, CDR1 MNHEY and CDR2 SMNVEV (reference sequence). The DNA of the CDR3 is TGTGCCAGCAGAACATTGACAGACTCTGGAAACACCATATATTTT. The encoded protein is CASRTLTDSGNTIYF.

The chain recombines TRBV3-1 (or the pseudogene TRBV3-2) with TRBJ1-4; the D is unclear. The CDR3 consists of 13 residues. V was trimmed by 0 bases and J by 8 bases, leaving 7 bases between them. CDR1 is LGHDT and CDR2 is YNNKEL in the germline V gene (reference sequence). CDR3 sequence: CASSQDGGEKLFF. The CDR3 DNA reads TGTGCCAGCAGCCAAGATGGAGGGGAAAAACTGTTTTTT.

The chain carries TRBV3-1 (or the pseudogene TRBV3-2) and TRBJ2-5, with TRBD2 matching 7 bases. There are 17 residues in the CDR3. Germline CDR1 LGHDT, CDR2 YNNKEL (reference sequence). V shed 1 base, J shed 0 bases, and the junction held 8 bases outside the gene matches. CDR3: CASSQVGGIGYQETQYF. The CDR3 DNA sequence: TGTGCCAGCAGCCAAGTCGGGGGGATCGGCTACCAAGAGACCCAGTACTTC.

This clone showed up just a few times. This chain links TRBV4-1 with TRBJ1-6, with TRBD1 matching over 10 bases. From germline, CDR1 is MGHRA and CDR2 YSYEKL. J gave up 6 bases and V 0 bases, and 5 bases lay outside the gene matches. The CDR3 is 17 amino acids. This CDR3 is CASSQDRGQGRNSPLHF. CDR3 coding DNA: TGCGCCAGCAGCCAAGATAGGGGACAGGGGCGTAATTCACCCCTCCACTTT.

This clone was counted once. The CDR3 DNA follows: TGTGCCAGCAGCCAAGTGACAGGGGTAAATCAGCCCCAGCATTTT. This codes for CASSQVTGVNQPQHF. The chain has TRBV14 and TRBJ1-5; the match to TRBD1 covers 8 bases. Germline trimming cut 1 base from V and 4 bases from J; bases unmatched to any gene: 3. CDR3 length: 15 amino acids. The germline V gene encodes CDR1 SGHDN and CDR2 FVKESK. Full variable domain (outside the CDR3, taken from reference TRBV14 and TRBJ1-5): EAGVTQFPSHSVIEKGQTVTLRCDPISGHDNLYWYRRVMGKEIKFLLHFVKESKQDESGMPNNRFLAERTGGTYSTLKVQPAELEDSGVYFCASSQVTGVNQPQHFGDGTRLSIL.

This sequence joins TRBV19 and TRBJ1-3; no reliable D call. The germline V gene encodes CDR1 LNHDA and CDR2 SQIVND (reference sequence). CDR3 length: 15 amino acids. Trimming removed 3 bases from V and 4 bases from J, with 13 bases in between. The CDR3: CASSIFLGRGNTIYF. The CDR3 nucleotides read TGTGCCAGTAGTATCTTTTTGGGCCGAGGAAACACCATATATTTT.

This chain links TRBV19 with TRBJ1-3; unclear D gene. Germline V gives CDR1 LNHDA, CDR2 SQIVND (reference sequence). The CDR3 is 12 amino acids. V gave up 6 bases and J gave up 7 bases, with 10 bases separating them. The CDR3 nucleotides are TGTGCCAGTAGCTTGTCGGGTAACACCATATATTTT. Amino acids: CASSLSGNTIYF.

The genes are TRBV5-5 and TRBJ2-7; perhaps TRBD1 as D (6 bases). Germline values: CDR1 SGHKS, CDR2 YYEKEE (reference sequence). The germline V and J ends were trimmed by 0 bases and 1 base, with 11 bases remaining between them. The CDR3 contains 15 residues. CDR3 sequence: CASSLGLDSSYEQYF. Written as DNA, the CDR3 is TGTGCCAGCAGCTTGGGTTTGGACAGTTCCTACGAGCAGTACTTC. Variable domain in full (rest from reference TRBV5-5 and TRBJ2-7): DAGVTQSPTHLIKTRGQQVTLRCSPISGHKSVSWYQQVLGQGPQFIFQYYEKEERGRGNFPDRFSARQFPNYSSELNVNALLLGDSALYLCASSLGLDSSYEQYFGPGTRLTVT.